This entry concerns a single T cell receptor beta chain. In its sample, this clone was seen once. No cognate antigen has been identified for it. Per-base qualities were not stored, and no clone one base away is much larger. TCRbeta CDR3 regions were amplified from genomic DNA by means of the immunoSEQ Assay, a bias-controlled multiplex PCR. In the paper's pipeline: Within the assay, amplification of reference gene primers was used to estimate how many nucleated cells each sample contained. Sequence reads were collapsed and filtered to measure the absolute abundance of every unique TCRbeta CDR3 rearrangement. For each sample, productive Simpson clonality was calculated as the square root of Simpson's diversity index over productive rearrangements. TCRdb re-hosts the immuneACCESS table, in-frame sequences only. Its copies lack some clones; in the studies checked, an unresolved V gene accounts for under half of them, and the cause for the rest is not known. The V and J calls and clone size come from that table; D and trimming were worked out from the DNA. The sample records 150,000 to 190,000 clones, about 80% of which are singletons. The top ten clonotypes cover more than 5.5% of the sample.

The data belong to a study of blood T cell repertoires in COVID-19 (TCRdb year 2020). About the study as a whole: Samples covering the acute and convalescent phases of COVID-19 were provided by collaborators in the United States, Italy and Spain. The prospective study material was composed of cDNA or gDNA derived from T cells, B-cell-depleted T cells, or PBMCs. Deeply sampled blood TCRbeta repertoires from subjects exposed to, actively infected with, or recovered from COVID-19 were included in the dataset. A freely available public database, intended as a resource for researchers studying the immune response to SARS-CoV-2, is where the repertoires were released. The samples were drawn from two sources: the first 160 participants of the ongoing ImmuneRACE study, and fewer than 1,500 subjects contributed by 6 global collaborators. Sample metadata almost always included a de-identified subject ID, COVID-19 status, age in years and sex. Where HLA class I and class II types were available, the types were taken from metadata supplied by the sample provider, not from assay-based typing.

Participants in the prospective study were enrolled through a virtual design, were aged about 18 to 100 years, and lived in roughly 24 United States geographic areas. In the prospective study, participants were assigned to cohorts based on the clinical history participants reported in a screening survey and a study questionnaire. ImmuneRACE Cohort 3 recovered participants were defined by two consecutive negative NP/OP PCR tests, healthcare professional clearance, or symptom resolution. In the prospective study, mobile phlebotomists collected whole blood, serum and a nasopharyngeal or oropharyngeal swab from each participant. Over an approximately 2-month period, participants in the prospective study had the option of providing additional blood draws and questionnaires. Before DNA extraction, prospective study blood samples were shipped either frozen or at room temperature. The full study reports these points: The amount of clinical and demographic metadata varied by source and participant and was provided uncurated.

Sequencing was done on a sample of PBMCs or T cells enriched from blood (not recorded which). The sequence was collected from a man aged 50-59 years who had recovered from COVID-19.

The CDR3 amino acid sequence is: CAGKSPTTDTQYF. The DNA reads TGTGCGGGCAAATCACCTACCACAGATACGCAGTATTTT. This sequence uses TRBV7-2 and TRBJ2-3, with no reliable assignment of the D segment. CDR1 and CDR2, looked up from the germline V gene, are SGHTA and FQGNSA. From the cysteine up to the phenylalanine, the CDR3 has a length of 13 residues. Only the CDR3 region is kept as DNA, spanning 39 bases read in frame from base 1.